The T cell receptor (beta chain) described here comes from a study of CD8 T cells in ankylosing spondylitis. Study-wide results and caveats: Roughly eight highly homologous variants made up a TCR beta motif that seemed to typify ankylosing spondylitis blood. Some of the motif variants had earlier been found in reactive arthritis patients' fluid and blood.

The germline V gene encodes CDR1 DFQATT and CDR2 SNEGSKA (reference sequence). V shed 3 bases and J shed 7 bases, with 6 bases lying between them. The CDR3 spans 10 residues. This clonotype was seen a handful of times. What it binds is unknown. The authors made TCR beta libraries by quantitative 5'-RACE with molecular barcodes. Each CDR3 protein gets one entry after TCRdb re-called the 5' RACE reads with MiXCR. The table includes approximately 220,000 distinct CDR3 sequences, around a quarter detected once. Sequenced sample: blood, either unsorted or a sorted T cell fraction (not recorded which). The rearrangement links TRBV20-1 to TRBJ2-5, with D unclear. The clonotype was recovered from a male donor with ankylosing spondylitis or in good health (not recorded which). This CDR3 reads CSARGMTQYF. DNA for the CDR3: TGCAGTGCTAGGGGTATGACCCAGTACTTC.